Listed here are 10 T cell receptor beta chains from one sample, sequenced in a study of CD8 T cells in ankylosing spondylitis. TCRdb itself ran the 5' RACE reads through MiXCR, one entry per CDR3 protein. The profile shows 200,000 to 250,000 distinct CDR3 sequences, roughly 24% of them singletons. Sequencing was carried out using blood, either unsorted or a sorted T cell fraction (not recorded which). The receptors derive from a male donor with ankylosing spondylitis or in good health (not recorded which).

V usage is TRBV4-1 and J usage is TRBJ2-5, with a possible D match to TRBD1 (6 bases). V lost 1 base and J lost 0, with 9 bases in between. This CDR3 comprises 15 residues. Germline loops: CDR1 MGHRA, CDR2 YSYEKL. CDR3 residues: CASSQGDTDQETQYF. CDR3 sequence (DNA): TGCGCCAGCAGCCAAGGGGACACGGACCAAGAGACCCAGTACTTC.

This clonotype was detected ten times or more. The chain uses TRBV20-1 and TRBJ1-2; D may be TRBD1 (5 bases). This CDR3 spans 14 amino acids. Trimming stripped 1 base from V and 0 bases from J, with 9 bases between. CDR1 and CDR2 from the germline V gene are DFQATT and SNEGSKA (reference sequence). CDR3 amino acids: CSARVGRANYGYTF. In nucleotides, the CDR3 is TGCAGTGCTAGAGTGGGGCGAGCTAACTATGGCTACACCTTC.

Regarding this clonotype: A much more abundant neighbour one base away suggests this may be a read error. The rearrangement joins TRBV15 to TRBJ2-2; 11 bases match TRBD1. The trim removed 5 bases at V and 6 bases at J, leaving 5 bases unmatched. This CDR3 region has 15 residues. CDR1 LNHNV and CDR2 YYDKDF come from the germline V gene (reference sequence). DNA of the CDR3: TGTGCCACCAGCGGAGCGGGACAGGGGGCCGGGGAGCTGTTTTTT. Its protein product is CATSGAGQGAGELFF.

The chain combines TRBV20-1 with TRBJ2-3; no clear D. In germline, CDR1 is DFQATT, CDR2 SNEGSKA (reference sequence). The V gene lost 3 bases and the J gene lost 4 bases, with 8 bases spanning the gap. The CDR3 sequence is 12 residues long. This chain's CDR3 is CSARASSDTQYF. Written as DNA, the CDR3 is TGCAGTGCTAGGGCTAGTTCAGATACGCAGTATTTT.

This clonotype was recorded at least ten times. The chain recombines TRBV7-2 with TRBJ1-5, with 7 nucleotides matching TRBD1. V was clipped by 5 bases and J by 3 bases; unmatched bases: 7. This CDR3 is 15 amino acids long. Per germline, CDR1 SGHTA and CDR2 FQGNSA. The CDR3 DNA is TGTGCCAGCAGCCGAGGACAGGTGAACAATCAGCCCCAGCATTTT. This gives the protein CASSRGQVNNQPQHF.

The chain carries TRBV12-3 or TRBV12-4 and TRBJ1-1; D gene ambiguous. The CDR3 length is 14 residues. The V and J ends lost 5 bases and 0 bases respectively, with 10 bases between them. Written as DNA, the CDR3 is TGTGCCAGCAGTCGGGTCGGATTGAACACTGAAGCTTTCTTT. Its translation is CASSRVGLNTEAFF.

This clonotype was picked up many times. The rearrangement uses TRBV27 and TRBJ2-7, with 11 bases lining up with TRBD2. Unmatched junction bases numbered 7, after V lost 0 bases and J lost 3 bases. The CDR3 extends over 17 amino acids. From germline, CDR1 is MNHEY and CDR2 SMNVEV (reference sequence). The CDR3 reads CASSLSGSSGRIYEQYF. CDR3 DNA: TGTGCCAGCAGTTTATCTGGGTCTAGCGGGAGGATCTACGAGCAGTACTTC.

Ten or more counts support this clonotype. This chain connects TRBV3-1 to TRBJ2-3, with 8 bases identical to TRBD2. Germline-derived CDR1 and CDR2 are LGHDT and YNNKEL (reference sequence). The CDR3 covers 14 residues. V lost 1 base to trimming and J lost 4 bases; unmatched junction nucleotides: 1. CDR3 loop: CASSQGLASDTQYF. The CDR3 DNA reads as TGTGCCAGCAGCCAAGGACTAGCGTCAGATACGCAGTATTTT.

This clonotype was observed a few times. J is TRBJ2-5 and V is TRBV10-3; 7 bases match TRBD2. CDR3 length: 14 amino acids. V lost 2 bases and J lost 4; bases outside the gene matches: 4. Per germline, CDR1 ENHRY and CDR2 SYGVKD. The CDR3 loop is CAISENGGRETQYF. The CDR3 DNA reads as TGTGCCATCAGTGAGAATGGCGGGAGAGAGACCCAGTACTTC.

The table lists this clonotype with many counts. The chain recombines TRBV9 with TRBJ2-5; 8 bases agree with TRBD2. The germline V gene encodes CDR1 SGDLS and CDR2 YYNGEE. CDR3 length equals 15 residues. The J segment lost 4 bases and the V segment lost 0 bases, leaving 5 bases of the junction unmatched. The CDR3 protein is CASSVAGLVSETQYF. The CDR3 region has the DNA TGTGCCAGCAGCGTAGCGGGACTAGTTTCAGAGACCCAGTACTTC.